This T cell receptor (beta chain) appears in the sequencing data of a study of T-cell memory formation after mild COVID-19. This clonotype came up a few times. Its antigen is as yet unknown. Each CDR3 protein gets one entry after TCRdb re-called the 5' RACE reads with MiXCR. The table shows about 560,000 distinct CDR3 sequences, with under 20% occurring only once. Per germline, CDR1 KGHSH and CDR2 LQKENI. The V end was cut by 3 bases, the J end by 0 bases, with 20 bases between. The CDR3 has 18 residues. General study points: Confirmation was lacking for SARS-CoV-2 specificity of second-wave clones that peaked on day 37.

The specimen was PBMCs or a T cell subset sorted from them (not recorded which). The J gene is TRBJ1-1, the V gene TRBV18; perhaps TRBD1 as D (5 bases). The sequence was obtained from an adult woman who had mild COVID-19 (a few samples of this study predate the infection). Cell type and time point are not known. The CDR3 here is CASSPPGPKYHLNTEAFF. CDR3 nucleotides: TGTGCCAGCTCACCCCCGGGACCGAAGTACCATTTGAACACTGAAGCTTTCTTT.